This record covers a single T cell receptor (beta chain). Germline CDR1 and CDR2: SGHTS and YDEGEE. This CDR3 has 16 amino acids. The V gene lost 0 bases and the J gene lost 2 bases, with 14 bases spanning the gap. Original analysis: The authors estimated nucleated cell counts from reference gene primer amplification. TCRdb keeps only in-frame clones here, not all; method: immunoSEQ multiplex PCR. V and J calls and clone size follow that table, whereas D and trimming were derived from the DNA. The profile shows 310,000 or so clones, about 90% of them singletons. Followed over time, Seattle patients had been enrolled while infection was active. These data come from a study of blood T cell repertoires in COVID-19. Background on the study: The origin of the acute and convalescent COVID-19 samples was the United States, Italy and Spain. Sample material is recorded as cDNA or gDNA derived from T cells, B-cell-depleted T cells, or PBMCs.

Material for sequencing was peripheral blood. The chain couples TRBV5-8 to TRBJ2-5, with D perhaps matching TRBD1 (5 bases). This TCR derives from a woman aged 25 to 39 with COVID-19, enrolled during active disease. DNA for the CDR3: TGTGCCAGCAGCTTGGGAGCCAGGGTAGAGCAAGAGACCCAGTACTTC. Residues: CASSLGARVEQETQYF.